These 32 T cell receptor beta chains came from one sample sequenced in a study of regulatory T cells in long-lasting Graves disease. Described time point: newly diagnosed GD, antithyroid drugs for less than 3 months. There was RNA extracted from PBMCs, and the TCR library was made from it. Relying on iRepertoire HTBI primers and Arm-PCR of CDR3 regions, the team built TCR beta libraries. A single record per CDR3 protein comes from TCRdb applying MiXCR to the multiplex PCR reads. The table shows about 540,000 distinct CDR3 sequences, with roughly 13% occurring only once. The sample was also reused in another study, on T cells in Graves' hyperthyroidism and ophthalmopathy.

The sample was peripheral blood mononuclear cells (PBMCs), taken at new diagnosis, from a patient treated with antithyroid drugs. These receptors originate from a young man with Graves disease.

This clonotype was detected ten times or more. This sequence joins TRBV18 and TRBJ2-1; TRBD2 agrees at 10 bases. Losses at the gene ends were 3 bases for V and 7 bases for J; bases not matched to a gene: 6. This CDR3 is built from 15 residues. CDR1 and CDR2 from the germline V gene are KGHSH and LQKENI. CDR3 protein: CASSPPSGSRNEQFF. The CDR3 coding sequence is TGTGCCAGCTCACCGCCTAGCGGGAGTCGGAATGAGCAGTTCTTC.

V usage is TRBV19 and J usage is TRBJ2-3; D might be TRBD1 or TRBD2, each matching 7 bases. Per germline, CDR1 LNHDA and CDR2 SQIVND (reference sequence). This CDR3 region has 18 residues. V was clipped by 10 bases and J by 0 bases, with 26 bases between them. The CDR3 region has the DNA TGTGCCACCAAGGGAGGGGGCGCAAGGACTCCCAGCACAGATACGCAGTATTTT. Its translation is CATKGGGARTPSTDTQYF.

This clonotype has just a few counts. The CDR3 loop is CATSDFGASGRRETQYF. The CDR3 bases are TGTGCCACCAGTGATTTCGGGGCTAGCGGGAGGCGAGAGACCCAGTACTTC. The chain links TRBV24-1 to TRBJ2-5; 11 nucleotides agree with TRBD2. CDR1 and CDR2 from the germline V gene are KGHDR and SFDVKD. The CDR3 spans 17 residues. Germline trimming cut 1 base from V and 4 bases from J; bases unmatched to any gene: 7.

The V and J genes are TRBV11-3 and TRBJ1-2, with D unclear. The CDR3 extends over 16 amino acids. The germline V gene encodes CDR1 SGHNT and CDR2 YENEEA. V dropped 5 bases and J dropped 1 base, with 17 bases sitting between them. CDR3 nucleotides: TGTGCCAGCAGCAACCCCACGGAACAGCTTAACTATGGCTACACCTTC. This translates into CASSNPTEQLNYGYTF.

Of note for this clonotype: This may arise from a read error, as a much more abundant clone is one base away. The chain uses TRBV12-3 or TRBV12-4 and TRBJ2-1, with TRBD2 matching 11 bases. This CDR3 is built from 17 residues. V dropped 6 bases and J dropped 12; count of bases not matched to a gene: 19. The DNA for the CDR3 is TGTGCCAGCAGCCCCGGGACTAGCGGAGCGTACGGGGGCGGGCAGTTCTTC. Protein sequence: CASSPGTSGAYGGGQFF.

Turning to this clonotype: A far larger clone differs by one base, so this is likely a read error. The chain has TRBV28 and TRBJ1-1, with D possibly being TRBD1 (6 bases). The CDR3 spans 12 residues. Trimming removed 5 bases at V and 5 bases at J, with 9 bases between. Germline values: CDR1 MDHEN, CDR2 SYDVKM. This chain's CDR3 is CASSGDRTEAFF. In nucleotides, the CDR3 is TGTGCCAGCAGTGGCGACAGGACTGAAGCTTTCTTT.

This clonotype was picked up many times. V usage is TRBV29-1 and J usage is TRBJ2-1; 9 bases fit TRBD2. CDR1 and CDR2 (germline): SQVTM, ANQGSEA. Trimming removed 2 bases from V and 5 bases from J; junction bases left unmatched: 4. This CDR3 comprises 14 residues. CDR3 nucleotide sequence: TGCAGCGTTGAAATGGGCGGGAGGGACAATGAGCAGTTCTTC. Residues: CSVEMGGRDNEQFF.

The table lists this clonotype with a few counts. A much larger clone sits a single nucleotide away, making a read error possible. The J gene is TRBJ2-3, the V gene TRBV2; TRBD2 agrees at 16 bases. With the DNA end fitting TRBJ2-7 better, the J assignment may be wrong. This CDR3 has 18 amino acids. CDR1 is SNHLY, CDR2 FYNNEI, per germline. The CDR3 DNA reads TGTGCCAGCAGTGAAGCGCTTCCGGGACTAGCGGGAGGGGATGAGCAGTACTTC. Amino acid sequence: CASSEALPGLAGGDEQYF.

This clonotype was seen repeatedly, ten times or more. The genes are TRBV20-1 and TRBJ2-3; D is unresolved. V lost 1 base and J 5 bases, leaving 16 bases between the germline ends. Germline CDR1 reads DFQATT; CDR2 reads SNEGSKA (reference sequence). The CDR3 contains 15 residues. The CDR3 here is CSARAVVTPVDTQYF. CDR3 DNA sequence: TGCAGTGCTAGAGCTGTCGTGACCCCGGTAGATACGCAGTATTTT.

Comment on this clonotype: A single base separates this from a much larger clone, so it may be a read error. The chain joins TRBV28 to TRBJ2-3, with D possibly matching TRBD2 (6 bases). This CDR3 region has 15 residues. The V end was cut by 8 bases, the J end by 2 bases, with 17 bases between. Per the germline V gene, CDR1 is MDHEN and CDR2 is SYDVKM. CDR3 nucleotides: TGTGCCAGCGGTTCCCCCGGGACTGCCACAGATACGCAGTATTTT. This sequence encodes CASGSPGTATDTQYF.

Details on this clonotype: This may stem from a read error, because a much larger clone lies one nucleotide away. The chain joins TRBV29-1 to TRBJ2-7; D gene ambiguous. Germline CDR1 is SQVTM and CDR2 is ANQGSEA. V was shortened by 1 base and J by 2 bases, with 9 bases between the two germline ends. The CDR3 sequence is 13 residues long. The CDR3 sequence is CSVEVAATYEQYF. The DNA for the CDR3 is TGCAGCGTTGAAGTCGCGGCCACCTACGAGCAGTACTTC.

There are a few counts of this clonotype. The J gene is TRBJ1-5, the V gene TRBV20-1, with 12 bases identical to TRBD1. There are 16 residues in the CDR3. J gave up 7 bases and V 6 bases, and 13 bases lay outside the gene matches. Per the germline V gene, CDR1 is DFQATT and CDR2 is SNEGSKA (reference sequence). Here the CDR3 DNA reads TGCAGTGCGGAAGGGACAGGGGGCTTCTTCAAACAGCCCCAGCATTTT. The encoded protein is CSAEGTGGFFKQPQHF.

Points on this clonotype: A much larger clonotype is one base distant, so this may be a read error. The rearrangement joins TRBV11-2 to TRBJ2-7, with 11 bases aligning to TRBD2. This CDR3 is 15 amino acids long. CDR1 is SGHAT and CDR2 is FQNNGV in the germline V gene. J was trimmed by 7 bases and V by 4 bases; bases with no gene match: 9. In nucleotides, the CDR3 is TGTGCCAGCAGCTCACTAGCGGGAGTTCACTCTGAGCAGTACTTC. It specifies CASSSLAGVHSEQYF.

This clonotype was observed at least ten times. The chain employs TRBV27 and TRBJ1-1; D not resolved. CDR3 length equals 14 residues. Germline CDR1 MNHEY, CDR2 SMNVEV (reference sequence). Trimming removed 0 bases at V and 1 base at J, with 6 bases between. The CDR3 sequence: CASSLSSGNTEAFF. The DNA for the CDR3 is TGTGCCAGCAGTTTATCCAGCGGGAACACTGAAGCTTTCTTT.

The chain carries TRBV5-1 and TRBJ2-1, with 8 bases matching TRBD2. The CDR3 has 14 amino acids. From germline, CDR1 is SGHRS and CDR2 YFSETQ. V shed 7 bases, J shed 9 bases, and the junction held 12 bases outside the gene matches. As DNA, the CDR3 is TGCGCCAGCGGACCGGGACTAGTGGTATCTGAGCAGTTCTTC. It encodes CASGPGLVVSEQFF.

This clonotype was recorded only once. This chain connects TRBV4-1 to TRBJ1-3; perhaps TRBD1 as D (5 bases). This CDR3 spans 15 amino acids. Germline V gene lookup returns CDR1 MGHRA and CDR2 YSYEKL. The germline V and J ends were trimmed by 1 base and 3 bases, with 10 bases remaining between them. As DNA, the CDR3 is TGCGCCAGCAGCCAAGCAAGGGGCTATGGAAACACCATATATTTT. Its protein is CASSQARGYGNTIYF.

This clonotype was recorded only once. This probably arose from a read error, given a far larger clone one base away. The V and J genes are TRBV12-3 or TRBV12-4 and TRBJ2-7; tentative D call: TRBD2 (6 bases). The CDR3 is 16 amino acids. V gave up 5 bases and J gave up 7 bases, with 24 bases separating them. Here the CDR3 reads CASSTSGGNSYNEQYF. The CDR3 nucleotides read TGTGCCAGCAGTACCTCAGGCGGGAATTCATACAATGAGCAGTACTTC.

This clonotype has more than one count but fewer than ten. This chain connects TRBV4-2 to TRBJ2-3; possibly TRBD2 for D (5 bases). Germline lookup yields CDR1 LGHNA and CDR2 YNFKEQ. CDR3 length: 17 residues. Trimming shortened V by 2 bases and J by 6 bases, and 21 bases separated the two germline ends. The chain's CDR3 is CASSQSPPWTLGDTQYF. DNA for the CDR3: TGTGCCAGCAGCCAATCTCCACCCTGGACTCTCGGGGATACGCAGTATTTT.

The chain uses TRBV6-5 and TRBJ2-3; no clear D. The CDR3 runs 15 residues. Germline values: CDR1 MNHEY, CDR2 SVGAGI. Trimming took off 3 bases at V and 2 bases at J, with 12 bases between the two ends. The CDR3 DNA reads as TGTGCCAGCAGTTATGGGGAAGGGTCCACAGATACGCAGTATTTT. Translation gives CASSYGEGSTDTQYF.

This clonotype was recorded at least ten times. The rearrangement uses TRBV24-1 and TRBJ2-5; D ambiguous. CDR1 and CDR2 from the germline V gene are KGHDR and SFDVKD. V lost 0 bases and J lost 1, with 8 bases in between. This CDR3 is 15 amino acids long. The CDR3 reads CATSDLNSFQETQYF. CDR3 DNA: TGTGCCACCAGTGATTTGAACAGCTTCCAAGAGACCCAGTACTTC.

This clonotype was observed at least ten times. The V gene is TRBV12-3 or TRBV12-4, the J gene TRBJ2-3, with D maybe TRBD2 (6 bases). The CDR3 spans 16 residues. V lost 2 bases and J 4 bases, leaving 16 bases between the germline ends. In DNA form, the CDR3 reads TGTGCCAGCAGTTTAACCGCGGGGCCGTGGGCAGATACGCAGTATTTT. Translating it yields CASSLTAGPWADTQYF.

The genes are TRBV18 and TRBJ1-3; no clear D. V lost 0 bases to trimming and J lost 7 bases, with 10 bases between them. Per the germline V gene, CDR1 is KGHSH and CDR2 is LQKENI. CDR3 size: 14 residues. In nucleotides, the CDR3 is TGTGCCAGCTCACCACCGGGGTCGGAGAACACCATATATTTT. As protein: CASSPPGSENTIYF.

This clonotype was found many times. The V call is TRBV3-1, the J call TRBJ2-1; unclear D gene. The germline CDR1 and CDR2 sequences are LGHDT and YNNKEL (reference sequence). V was trimmed by 2 bases and J by 5 bases, leaving 4 bases between them. This CDR3 has 12 residues. CDR3 sequence: CASSQLDNEQFF. In DNA, the CDR3 is TGTGCCAGCAGCCAACTTGACAATGAGCAGTTCTTC.

This chain uses TRBV9 with TRBJ2-1; tentatively, D is TRBD1 (5 bases). The germline V gene encodes CDR1 SGDLS and CDR2 YYNGEE. V lost 0 bases to trimming and J lost 0 bases, with 13 bases between them. CDR3 length: 17 amino acids. CDR3 in amino acids: CASSVVWGRSSYNEQFF. In nucleotides, the CDR3 is TGTGCCAGCAGCGTAGTTTGGGGCCGGAGCTCCTACAATGAGCAGTTCTTC.

This clonotype has a handful of counts. The chain links TRBV29-1 to TRBJ1-4; D uncertain. Between the trimmed V and J ends, which lost 7 bases and 5 bases, there was a span of 14 bases. CDR3 size: 13 residues. Looked up from germline, CDR1 is SQVTM and CDR2 is ANQGSEA. The CDR3 is CSADPGGNEKLFF. CDR3 sequence (DNA): TGCAGCGCTGACCCCGGAGGAAATGAAAAACTGTTTTTT.

This clonotype was observed a few times. The chain combines TRBV20-1 with TRBJ2-5, with 13 bases fitting TRBD2. The CDR3 covers 15 residues. The germline CDR1 and CDR2 sequences are DFQATT and SNEGSKA (reference sequence). J lost 5 bases, V lost 3 bases, and 6 bases had no gene match. CDR3 in amino acids: CSARKLAGGGETQYF. The DNA for the CDR3 is TGCAGTGCTAGGAAACTAGCGGGAGGGGGGGAGACCCAGTACTTC.

Ten or more counts support this clonotype. This rearrangement joins TRBV12-3 or TRBV12-4 to TRBJ2-1; TRBD2 aligns across 13 bases. V shed 3 bases, J shed 4 bases, and the junction held 3 bases outside the gene matches. The CDR3 is made up of 16 amino acids. CDR3 nucleotide sequence: TGTGCCAGCAGTTTGGGACTAGCGGGATATTACAATGAGCAGTTCTTC. Residues: CASSLGLAGYYNEQFF.

At least ten counts were recorded for this clonotype. The chain employs TRBV5-1 and TRBJ2-7; 12 bases are a match to TRBD2. Germline CDR1 SGHRS, CDR2 YFSETQ. The CDR3 is 15 residues long. The ends lost 3 bases at V and 3 bases at J; junction bases unmatched: 4. As DNA, the CDR3 is TGCGCCAGCAGCTGGACTAGCGGGGAGTACTACGAGCAGTACTTC. Translated, it gives CASSWTSGEYYEQYF. Looking up the rest from reference TRBV5-1 and TRBJ2-7 gives the full variable domain: KAGVTQTPRYLIKTRGQQVTLSCSPISGHRSVSWYQQTPGQGLQFLFEYFSETQRNKGNFPGRFSGRQFSNSRSEMNVSTLELGDSALYLCASSWTSGEYYEQYFGPGTRLTVT.

This clonotype was seen more than once but under ten times. The chain employs TRBV6-5 and TRBJ1-5; 7 nucleotides align to TRBD1. V shed 4 bases, J shed 4 bases, and the junction held 13 bases outside the gene matches. The CDR3 extends over 17 amino acids. The germline V gene encodes CDR1 MNHEY and CDR2 SVGAGI. For the CDR3, the DNA is TGTGCCAGCAGTTCTAGGGCCGGACAGGTTACAAATCAGCCCCAGCATTTT. Translating gives CASSSRAGQVTNQPQHF.

Comment on this clonotype: A read error is possible here, since a much larger clone lies one base away. The chain couples TRBV29-1 to TRBJ1-4, with a tentative D call TRBD1 (5 bases). CDR1 is SQVTM, CDR2 ANQGSEA, per germline. The CDR3 is 14 amino acids. The chain's CDR3 is CSVAGSGFNERLFF. The CDR3 nucleotides are TGCAGCGTGGCAGGGTCGGGGTTCAATGAAAGACTGTTTTTT.

This clonotype has at least ten counts. V usage is TRBV12-3 or TRBV12-4 and J usage is TRBJ2-5; unclear D gene. This CDR3 region has 13 residues. V was trimmed by 4 bases and J by 4 bases, leaving 10 bases between them. DNA for the CDR3: TGTGCCAGCAGTTATTTTGGTTCAGAGACCCAGTACTTC. This encodes CASSYFGSETQYF.

V is TRBV3-1 and J is TRBJ2-6; D may be TRBD1 (5 bases). The CDR3 runs 14 residues. Germline values: CDR1 LGHDT, CDR2 YNNKEL (reference sequence). V was trimmed by 6 bases and J by 2 bases, leaving 8 bases between them. The CDR3 bases are TGTGCCAGCAGTAAGGACACTGGGGCCAACGTCCTGACTTTC. Protein: CASSKDTGANVLTF.